Listed below are T cell receptor beta chains from one sample, sequenced in a study of T cells in Graves' hyperthyroidism and ophthalmopathy. TCRdb recomputed calls from the multiplex PCR reads with MiXCR, one row per CDR3 protein. The sample includes about 460,000 distinct CDR3 sequences, 22% of them seen just once. The sequencing input was blood. The receptor set was obtained from a woman in her 70s with Graves' ophthalmopathy. The CDR3 runs from the conserved cysteine through the conserved F or W. The order of the fields is CDR3 DNA, CDR3 protein, V gene, clone size, J gene, D gene. The D gene is left open where the match is weak. Clone size is not always given. Where it is, it says once, few, many or a class for expanded clones.

CDR3nt: TGTGCCAGCAGTTTGGGGGTGGCGAATTCACCCCTCCACTTT
CDR3aa: CASSLGVANSPLHF
v_gene: TRBV12-3/TRBV12-4
abundance: NA
j_gene: TRBJ1-6
d_gene: NA

CDR3nt: TGTGCCGGCAGCTTTGGGCTAGCGGGCTTACACGAGCAGTACTTC
CDR3aa: CAGSFGLAGLHEQYF
v_gene: TRBV13
abundance: NA
j_gene: TRBJ2-7
d_gene: TRBD2

CDR3nt: TGCAGTGCGATCCTTACTAGCGCCGAAAACACAGATACGCAGTATTTT
CDR3aa: CSAILTSAENTDTQYF
v_gene: TRBV20-1
abundance: NA
j_gene: TRBJ2-3
d_gene: TRBD2

CDR3nt: TGCAGTGCCGCGGGGGGAACAGGGGCATATAATTCACCCCTCCACTTT
CDR3aa: CSAAGGTGAYNSPLHF
v_gene: TRBV20-1
abundance: NA
j_gene: TRBJ1-6
d_gene: TRBD1

CDR3nt: TGCAGTGCTAAAAGTCTTGCGGGGGGACAAGAGACCCAGTACTTC
CDR3aa: CSAKSLAGGQETQYF
v_gene: TRBV20-1
abundance: few
j_gene: TRBJ2-5
d_gene: TRBD2

CDR3nt: TGCAGTGCTAGGGATACAGGGGTTAGGGCACCCCTCCACTTT
CDR3aa: CSARDTGVRAPLHF
v_gene: TRBV20-1
abundance: NA
j_gene: TRBJ1-6
d_gene: TRBD1

CDR3nt: TGTGCCAGCAGTGAATCGACCAGCTCTGGAAACACCATATATTTT
CDR3aa: CASSESTSSGNTIYF
v_gene: TRBV2
abundance: NA
j_gene: TRBJ1-3
d_gene: NA

CDR3nt: TGCAGTGCTAGAGATTATACGGAGGGTACTGAAGCTTTCTTT
CDR3aa: CSARDYTEGTEAFF
v_gene: TRBV20-1
abundance: NA
j_gene: TRBJ1-1
d_gene: NA

CDR3nt: TGTGCCAGCAGTGAGGGGGGGTGGGGTTCGGCCAAAAACATTCAGTACTTC
CDR3aa: CASSEGGWGSAKNIQYF
v_gene: TRBV12-3/TRBV12-4
abundance: NA
j_gene: TRBJ2-4
d_gene: NA

CDR3nt: TGTGCCAGCTCATCCGACCAACTCTCTGGAAACACCATATATTTT
CDR3aa: CASSSDQLSGNTIYF
v_gene: TRBV18
abundance: few
j_gene: TRBJ1-3
d_gene: NA

CDR3nt: TGCGCCAGCAGCTTGGCCGGACAACTCAATGAGCAGTTCTTC
CDR3aa: CASSLAGQLNEQFF
v_gene: TRBV5-1
abundance: NA
j_gene: TRBJ2-1
d_gene: NA

CDR3nt: TGCGCCAGCAGCTTGGACAGGGAAGGGGAGCTGTTTTTT
CDR3aa: CASSLDREGELFF
v_gene: TRBV5-1
abundance: few
j_gene: TRBJ2-2
d_gene: NA

CDR3nt: TGTGCCAGCAGCACCCGGACTAGCGGGAGGGTCCCGGATACGCAGTATTTT
CDR3aa: CASSTRTSGRVPDTQYF
v_gene: TRBV7-8
abundance: NA
j_gene: TRBJ2-3
d_gene: TRBD2

CDR3nt: TGTGCCAGCAGCTTAGCCTCGGGAGGGCAAGAGACCCAGAACTTC
CDR3aa: CASSLASGGQETQNF
v_gene: TRBV7-2
abundance: NA
j_gene: TRBJ2-5
d_gene: TRBD2

CDR3nt: TGTGCCACCAGTGATTCGACAGGGGCCTCCTACGAGCAGTACTTC
CDR3aa: CATSDSTGASYEQYF
v_gene: TRBV24-1
abundance: NA
j_gene: TRBJ2-7
d_gene: TRBD1

CDR3nt: TGTGCCTGGAGTGTGAGGGACTATGGCTACACCTTC
CDR3aa: CAWSVRDYGYTF
v_gene: TRBV30
abundance: NA
j_gene: TRBJ1-2
d_gene: NA

CDR3nt: TGTGCCACCAGTGATTTAGGCGGACAGGGTTATCCTGAGCAGTTCTTC
CDR3aa: CATSDLGGQGYPEQFF
v_gene: TRBV24-1
abundance: NA
j_gene: TRBJ2-1
d_gene: TRBD1

CDR3nt: TGTGCCAGCAGAGAGGACAGTCCTGGCGGCTACACCTTC
CDR3aa: CASREDSPGGYTF
v_gene: TRBV6-2/TRBV6-3
abundance: many
j_gene: TRBJ1-2
d_gene: NA

CDR3nt: TGTGCCAGCAGCTTATCAGATCCCTACGAGCAGTACTTC
CDR3aa: CASSLSDPYEQYF
v_gene: TRBV7-6
abundance: NA
j_gene: TRBJ2-7
d_gene: NA

CDR3nt: TGTGCCAGCAGTTTAGCAGGGCCGAATCAGCCCCAGCATTTT
CDR3aa: CASSLAGPNQPQHF
v_gene: TRBV12-3/TRBV12-4
abundance: NA
j_gene: TRBJ1-5
d_gene: NA

CDR3nt: TGTGCCAGCAGTTTAGTTTCTGGGCTAGCGGGCACTTCCTACAATGAGCAGTTCTTC
CDR3aa: CASSLVSGLAGTSYNEQFF
v_gene: TRBV12-3/TRBV12-4
abundance: NA
j_gene: TRBJ2-1
d_gene: TRBD2

CDR3nt: TGTGCCAGCAGCCCACCGTTTAGCGGGAGGGCTTCCGGCGAGCAGTACTTC
CDR3aa: CASSPPFSGRASGEQYF
v_gene: TRBV7-2
abundance: few
j_gene: TRBJ2-7
d_gene: TRBD2

CDR3nt: TGTGCCAGCACACGAGCGGGAGTAGTAGATACGCAGTATTTT
CDR3aa: CASTRAGVVDTQYF
v_gene: TRBV9
abundance: few
j_gene: TRBJ2-3
d_gene: TRBD2

CDR3nt: TGCGCCAGCAGCTTGGGTATTATAAGCTCCTACAATGAGCAGTTCTTC
CDR3aa: CASSLGIISSYNEQFF
v_gene: TRBV5-1
abundance: few
j_gene: TRBJ2-1
d_gene: NA

CDR3nt: TGTGCCAGCAGCCGAGGGCGGGGGAATGAGCAGTTCTTC
CDR3aa: CASSRGRGNEQFF
v_gene: TRBV3-1
abundance: many
j_gene: TRBJ2-1
d_gene: TRBD2

CDR3nt: TGTGCCAGCAGCCCCGGGACTCCCCATGTAACAGATACGCAGTATTTT
CDR3aa: CASSPGTPHVTDTQYF
v_gene: TRBV9
abundance: NA
j_gene: TRBJ2-3
d_gene: NA

CDR3nt: TGTGCCTGGGGACAGGGGGCTATGAACACTGAAGCTTTCTTT
CDR3aa: CAWGQGAMNTEAFF
v_gene: TRBV30
abundance: NA
j_gene: TRBJ1-1
d_gene: TRBD1

CDR3nt: TGTGCCAGCAGCTTACTAAGCGGGAGGATGCGGGATACGCAGTATTTT
CDR3aa: CASSLLSGRMRDTQYF
v_gene: TRBV7-3
abundance: NA
j_gene: TRBJ2-3
d_gene: TRBD2

CDR3nt: TGTGCCAGCAGAGAAGGGTTGGAGATTAACTATGGCTACACCTTC
CDR3aa: CASREGLEINYGYTF
v_gene: TRBV2
abundance: many
j_gene: TRBJ1-2
d_gene: NA

CDR3nt: TGCGCCAGCAGCCATGGACTAGACCCCTACGAGCAGTACTTC
CDR3aa: CASSHGLDPYEQYF
v_gene: TRBV3-1
abundance: once
j_gene: TRBJ2-7
d_gene: TRBD2

CDR3nt: TGTGCCAGCAGTTGGGACGGGGGTCAGCCCCAGCATTTT
CDR3aa: CASSWDGGQPQHF
v_gene: TRBV6-2/TRBV6-3
abundance: few
j_gene: TRBJ1-5
d_gene: NA

CDR3nt: TGTGCCAGCAGCTTAAGACTAGCGGGAGCCATGGGGGAGACCCAGTACTTC
CDR3aa: CASSLRLAGAMGETQYF
v_gene: TRBV11-2
abundance: many
j_gene: TRBJ2-5
d_gene: TRBD2

CDR3nt: TGCAGCGCCTCGGGGGCAAAAGGAGAGACCCAGTACTTC
CDR3aa: CSASGAKGETQYF
v_gene: TRBV29-1
abundance: NA
j_gene: TRBJ2-5
d_gene: NA

CDR3nt: TGCAGTGCTAGAGGGATTAGAGACTACGAGCAGTACTTC
CDR3aa: CSARGIRDYEQYF
v_gene: TRBV20-1
abundance: many
j_gene: TRBJ2-7
d_gene: NA

CDR3nt: TGTGCCAGCAGTAGGGGAGTGGATACGCAGTATTTT
CDR3aa: CASSRGVDTQYF
v_gene: TRBV28
abundance: NA
j_gene: TRBJ2-3
d_gene: NA

CDR3nt: TGTGCCAGTAGTATTAGGGACAGAAGGTACGAGCAGTACTTC
CDR3aa: CASSIRDRRYEQYF
v_gene: TRBV19
abundance: NA
j_gene: TRBJ2-7
d_gene: TRBD1

CDR3nt: TGTGCCATCAGTTCCGGACAGGGAGGATTCACTGAAGCTTTCTTT
CDR3aa: CAISSGQGGFTEAFF
v_gene: TRBV10-3
abundance: NA
j_gene: TRBJ1-1
d_gene: TRBD1

CDR3nt: TGTGCCTGGAGTGAAAGGGAAAAACTGTTTTTT
CDR3aa: CAWSEREKLFF
v_gene: TRBV30
abundance: NA
j_gene: TRBJ1-4
d_gene: NA

CDR3nt: TGCAGTGCTAGAGATTCTGGAAACACCATATATTTT
CDR3aa: CSARDSGNTIYF
v_gene: TRBV20-1
abundance: NA
j_gene: TRBJ1-3
d_gene: NA

CDR3nt: TGCGCCAGCAAGGAAAACAGTGGAACCGGGGAGCTGTTTTTT
CDR3aa: CASKENSGTGELFF
v_gene: TRBV5-1
abundance: few
j_gene: TRBJ2-2
d_gene: NA

CDR3nt: TGTGCCAGCAGCCTCAGGGGGCCTGACACTGAAGCTTTCTTT
CDR3aa: CASSLRGPDTEAFF
v_gene: TRBV3-1
abundance: NA
j_gene: TRBJ1-1
d_gene: TRBD1